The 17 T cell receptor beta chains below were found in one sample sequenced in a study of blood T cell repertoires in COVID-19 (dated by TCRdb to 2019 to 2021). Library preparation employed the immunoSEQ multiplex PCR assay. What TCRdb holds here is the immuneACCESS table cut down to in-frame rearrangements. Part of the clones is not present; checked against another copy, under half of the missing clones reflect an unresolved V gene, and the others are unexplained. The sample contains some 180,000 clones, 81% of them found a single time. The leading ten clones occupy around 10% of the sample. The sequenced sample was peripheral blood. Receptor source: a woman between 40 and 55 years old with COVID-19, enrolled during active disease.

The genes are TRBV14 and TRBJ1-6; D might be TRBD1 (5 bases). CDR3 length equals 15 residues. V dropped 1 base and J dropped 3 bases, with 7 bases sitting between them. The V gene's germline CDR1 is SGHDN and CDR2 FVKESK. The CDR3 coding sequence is TGTGCCAGCAGCCAAGGGGGCCTCTATAATTCACCCCTCCACTTT. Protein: CASSQGGLYNSPLHF.

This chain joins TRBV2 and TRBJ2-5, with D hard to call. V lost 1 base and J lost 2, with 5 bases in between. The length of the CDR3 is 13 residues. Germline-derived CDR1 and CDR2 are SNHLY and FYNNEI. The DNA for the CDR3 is TGTGCCAGCAGTGAAGTAAATCAAGAGACCCAGTACTTC. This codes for CASSEVNQETQYF. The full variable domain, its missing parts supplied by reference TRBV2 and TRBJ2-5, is EPEVTQTPSHQVTQMGQEVILRCVPISNHLYFYWYRQILGQKVEFLVSFYNNEISEKSEIFDDQFSVERPDGSNFTLKIRSTKLEDSAMYFCASSEVNQETQYFGPGTRLLVL.

The CDR3 reads CAWSSLQGLTDTQYF. The CDR3 DNA is TGTGCCTGGAGTTCGTTACAGGGTCTCACAGATACGCAGTATTTT. The chain is built from TRBV30 and TRBJ2-3; TRBD1 is a possible D gene (6 bases). Deletions cut 2 bases from V and 2 bases from J, with 14 bases between. Germline lookup yields CDR1 GTSNPN and CDR2 SVGIG (reference sequence). CDR3 length: 15 amino acids.

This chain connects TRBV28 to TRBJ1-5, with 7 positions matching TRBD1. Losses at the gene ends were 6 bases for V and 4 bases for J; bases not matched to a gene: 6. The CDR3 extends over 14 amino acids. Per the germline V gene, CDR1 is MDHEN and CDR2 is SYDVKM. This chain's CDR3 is CASRPGTVNQPQHF. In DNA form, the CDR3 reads TGTGCCAGCAGACCCGGGACAGTAAATCAGCCCCAGCATTTT.

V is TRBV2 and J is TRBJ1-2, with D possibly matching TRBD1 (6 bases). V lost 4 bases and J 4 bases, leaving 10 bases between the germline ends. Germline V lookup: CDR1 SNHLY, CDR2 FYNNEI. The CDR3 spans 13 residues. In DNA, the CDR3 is TGTGCCAGCAGTGTGGACAGAACCTATGGCTACACCTTC. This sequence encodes CASSVDRTYGYTF.

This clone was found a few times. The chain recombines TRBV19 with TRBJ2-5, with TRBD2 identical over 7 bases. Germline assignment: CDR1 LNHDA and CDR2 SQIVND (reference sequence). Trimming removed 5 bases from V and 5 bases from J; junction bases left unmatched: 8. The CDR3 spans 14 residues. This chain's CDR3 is CASSPGLVRETQYF. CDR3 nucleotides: TGTGCCAGTAGTCCAGGACTAGTTCGTGAGACCCAGTACTTC.

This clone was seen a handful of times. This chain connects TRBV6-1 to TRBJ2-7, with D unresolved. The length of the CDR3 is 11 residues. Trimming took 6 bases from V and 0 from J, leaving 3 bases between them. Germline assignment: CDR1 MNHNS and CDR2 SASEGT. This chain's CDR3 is CASRSSYEQYF. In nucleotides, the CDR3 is TGTGCCAGCAGGAGCTCCTACGAGCAGTACTTC.

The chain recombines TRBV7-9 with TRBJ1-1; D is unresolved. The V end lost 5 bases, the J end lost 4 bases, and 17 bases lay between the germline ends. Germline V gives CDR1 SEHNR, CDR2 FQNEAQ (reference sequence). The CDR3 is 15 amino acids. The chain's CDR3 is CASSAAGGFRTEAFF. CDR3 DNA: TGTGCCAGCAGCGCCGCAGGTGGGTTCCGCACTGAAGCTTTCTTT.

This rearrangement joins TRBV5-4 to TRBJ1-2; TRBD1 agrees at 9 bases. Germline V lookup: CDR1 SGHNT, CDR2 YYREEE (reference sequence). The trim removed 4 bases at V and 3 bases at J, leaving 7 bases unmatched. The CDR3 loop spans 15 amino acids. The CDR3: CASSTLTGGDYGYTF. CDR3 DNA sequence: TGTGCCAGCAGCACTCTTACAGGGGGCGACTATGGCTACACCTTC.

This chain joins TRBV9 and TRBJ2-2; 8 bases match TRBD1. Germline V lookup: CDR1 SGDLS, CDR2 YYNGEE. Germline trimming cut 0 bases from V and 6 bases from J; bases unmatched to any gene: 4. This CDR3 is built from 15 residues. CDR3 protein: CASSVAGTGPGELFF. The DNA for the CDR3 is TGTGCCAGCAGCGTAGCGGGGACAGGACCCGGGGAGCTGTTTTTT.

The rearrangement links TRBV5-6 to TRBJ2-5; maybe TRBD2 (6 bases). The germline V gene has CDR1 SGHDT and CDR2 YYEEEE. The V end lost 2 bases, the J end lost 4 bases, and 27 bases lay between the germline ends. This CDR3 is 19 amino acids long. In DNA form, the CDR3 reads TGTGCCAGCAGCTTCCCCCCGAGACTAGGAGCCCTGGGGGGAGAGACCCAGTACTTC. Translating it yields CASSFPPRLGALGGETQYF. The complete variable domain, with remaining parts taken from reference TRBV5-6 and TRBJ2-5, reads DAGVTQSPTHLIKTRGQQVTLRCSPKSGHDTVSWYQQALGQGPQFIFQYYEEEERQRGNFPDRFSGHQFPNYSSELNVNALLLGDSALYLCASSFPPRLGALGGETQYFGPGTRLLVL.

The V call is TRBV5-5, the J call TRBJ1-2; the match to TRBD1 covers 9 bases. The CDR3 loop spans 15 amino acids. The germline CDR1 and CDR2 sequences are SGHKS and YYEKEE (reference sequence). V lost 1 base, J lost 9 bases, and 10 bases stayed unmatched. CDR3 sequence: CASSLSWDRADSYTF. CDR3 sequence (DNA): TGTGCCAGCAGCTTGAGTTGGGACAGGGCCGACAGCTACACCTTC.

The CDR3 DNA reads as TGTGCCAGCAGCTTAGAAGGAGCAGGGGGGCCTAATGAAAAACTGTTTTTT. It yields the protein CASSLEGAGGPNEKLFF. The chain joins TRBV11-2 to TRBJ1-4; 7 bases align to TRBD1. Looked up from germline, CDR1 is SGHAT and CDR2 is FQNNGV. The CDR3 is 17 residues long. With 0 bases clipped from V and 3 bases from J, the junction kept 7 bases outside the gene matches.

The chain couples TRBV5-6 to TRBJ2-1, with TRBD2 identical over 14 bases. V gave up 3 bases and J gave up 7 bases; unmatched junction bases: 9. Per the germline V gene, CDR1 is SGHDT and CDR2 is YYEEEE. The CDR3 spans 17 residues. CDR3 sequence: CASSSTSGGALRNEQFF. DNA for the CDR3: TGTGCCAGCAGCTCGACTAGCGGGGGGGCCCTTCGTAATGAGCAGTTCTTC.

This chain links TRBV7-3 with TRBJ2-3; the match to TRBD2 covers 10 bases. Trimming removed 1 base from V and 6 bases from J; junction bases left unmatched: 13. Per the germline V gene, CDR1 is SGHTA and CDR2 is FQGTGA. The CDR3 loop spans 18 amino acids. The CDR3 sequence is CASSLKGVSGGPGDTQYF. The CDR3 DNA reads TGTGCCAGCAGCTTAAAAGGGGTTAGCGGGGGGCCCGGGGATACGCAGTATTTT.

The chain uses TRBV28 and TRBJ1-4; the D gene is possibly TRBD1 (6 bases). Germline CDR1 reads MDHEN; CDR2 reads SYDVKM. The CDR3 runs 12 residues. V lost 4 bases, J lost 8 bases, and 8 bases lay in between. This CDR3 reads CASSSGGEKLFF. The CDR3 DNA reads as TGTGCCAGCAGTTCGGGGGGCGAAAAACTGTTTTTT.

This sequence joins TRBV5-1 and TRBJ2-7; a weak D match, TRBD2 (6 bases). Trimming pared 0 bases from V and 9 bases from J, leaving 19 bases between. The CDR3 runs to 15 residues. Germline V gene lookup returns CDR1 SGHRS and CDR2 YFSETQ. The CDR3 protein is CASSLGDSTLGAQYF. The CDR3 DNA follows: TGCGCCAGCAGCTTGGGGGACTCTACCCTAGGGGCGCAGTACTTC. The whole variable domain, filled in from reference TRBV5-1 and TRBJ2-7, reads KAGVTQTPRYLIKTRGQQVTLSCSPISGHRSVSWYQQTPGQGLQFLFEYFSETQRNKGNFPGRFSGRQFSNSRSEMNVSTLELGDSALYLCASSLGDSTLGAQYFGPGTRLTVT.